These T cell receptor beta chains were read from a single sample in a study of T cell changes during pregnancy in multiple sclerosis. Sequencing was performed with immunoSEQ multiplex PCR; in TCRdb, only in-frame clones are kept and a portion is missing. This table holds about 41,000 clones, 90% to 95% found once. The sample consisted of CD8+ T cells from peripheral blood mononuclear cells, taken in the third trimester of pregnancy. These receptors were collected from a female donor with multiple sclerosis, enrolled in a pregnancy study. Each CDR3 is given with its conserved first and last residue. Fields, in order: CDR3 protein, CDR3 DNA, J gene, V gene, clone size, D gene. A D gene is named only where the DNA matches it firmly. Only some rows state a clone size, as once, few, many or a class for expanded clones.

cdr3_aa: CASSERTSGGYEQYF; cdr3_nt: TGTGCCAGCAGTGAAAGGACTAGCGGGGGGTACGAGCAGTACTTC; j_call: TRBJ2-7; v_call: TRBV6-1; clone_size: -; d_call: TRBD2
cdr3_aa: CASSLYGGQQETQYF; cdr3_nt: TGTGCCAGCAGCTTATACGGGGGGCAGCAAGAGACCCAGTACTTC; j_call: TRBJ2-5; v_call: TRBV7-6; clone_size: -; d_call: -
cdr3_aa: CASRPQGDNSPLHF; cdr3_nt: TGTGCCAGCAGACCACAGGGGGATAATTCACCCCTCCACTTT; j_call: TRBJ1-6; v_call: TRBV2; clone_size: few; d_call: TRBD1
cdr3_aa: CASSLLLRGTGGPGNTIYF; cdr3_nt: TGTGCCAGCAGCCTACTGCTACGGGGGACAGGGGGGCCTGGAAACACCATATATTTT; j_call: TRBJ1-3; v_call: TRBV28; clone_size: few; d_call: TRBD1
cdr3_aa: CASSEFGTGSDEQYF; cdr3_nt: TGTGCCAGCAGTGAATTTGGGACAGGGTCGGACGAGCAGTACTTC; j_call: TRBJ2-7; v_call: TRBV6-1; clone_size: -; d_call: TRBD1
cdr3_aa: CSVEVLGTGVINEQFF; cdr3_nt: TGCAGCGTTGAAGTTCTAGGGACAGGGGTAATCAATGAGCAGTTCTTC; j_call: TRBJ2-1; v_call: TRBV29-1; clone_size: -; d_call: TRBD1
cdr3_aa: CASSLSGQGFAEAFF; cdr3_nt: TGTGCCAGCAGTTTATCGGGACAGGGGTTTGCTGAAGCTTTCTTT; j_call: TRBJ1-1; v_call: TRBV27; clone_size: few; d_call: TRBD1
cdr3_aa: CASSLTPGTGYHEQFF; cdr3_nt: TGTGCCAGCAGCCTTACCCCCGGGACAGGGTACCATGAGCAGTTCTTC; j_call: TRBJ2-1; v_call: TRBV13; clone_size: -; d_call: TRBD1
cdr3_aa: CASSLSGQGDEQYF; cdr3_nt: TGTGCCAGCAGTTTATCGGGACAGGGGGACGAGCAGTACTTC; j_call: TRBJ2-7; v_call: TRBV27; clone_size: few; d_call: TRBD1
cdr3_aa: CASRGGNQPQHF; cdr3_nt: TGTGCCAGCAGAGGAGGGAATCAGCCCCAGCATTTT; j_call: TRBJ1-5; v_call: TRBV28; clone_size: -; d_call: -
cdr3_aa: CASRGGGGYGYTF; cdr3_nt: TGTGCCAGTAGGGGAGGGGGGGGCTATGGCTACACCTTC; j_call: TRBJ1-2; v_call: TRBV19; clone_size: -; d_call: -
cdr3_aa: CASSLYRDYSYEQYF; cdr3_nt: TGTGCCAGCAGCTTGTATCGGGACTACTCCTACGAGCAGTACTTC; j_call: TRBJ2-7; v_call: TRBV7-2; clone_size: -; d_call: TRBD2
cdr3_aa: CASSDGFGAHYEQYF; cdr3_nt: TGTGCCAGCAGTGATGGATTTGGGGCCCACTACGAGCAGTACTTC; j_call: TRBJ2-7; v_call: TRBV2; clone_size: once; d_call: -
cdr3_aa: CASSLDGTGGIYEQYF; cdr3_nt: TGTGCCAGCAGCTTAGATGGGACAGGGGGAATTTACGAGCAGTACTTC; j_call: TRBJ2-7; v_call: TRBV7-9; clone_size: -; d_call: TRBD1
cdr3_aa: CAWSDDRDTEAFF; cdr3_nt: TGTGCCTGGAGTGACGACAGGGATACTGAAGCTTTCTTT; j_call: TRBJ1-1; v_call: TRBV30; clone_size: -; d_call: TRBD1
cdr3_aa: CAWSVGSSYEQYF; cdr3_nt: TGTGCCTGGAGTGTGGGCAGCTCCTACGAGCAGTACTTC; j_call: TRBJ2-7; v_call: TRBV30; clone_size: -; d_call: -
cdr3_aa: CASSLSGQSWWNEQFF; cdr3_nt: TGTGCCAGCAGTTTGTCGGGACAGAGTTGGTGGAATGAGCAGTTCTTC; j_call: TRBJ2-1; v_call: TRBV27; clone_size: -; d_call: TRBD1
cdr3_aa: CASSDLGGEETQYF; cdr3_nt: TGTGCCAGCAGTGACCTCGGAGGAGAAGAGACCCAGTACTTC; j_call: TRBJ2-5; v_call: TRBV25-1; clone_size: -; d_call: -
cdr3_aa: CASSLVPSPGEQYF; cdr3_nt: TGTGCCAGCAGCTTAGTGCCCAGCCCGGGCGAGCAGTACTTC; j_call: TRBJ2-7; v_call: TRBV11-2; clone_size: -; d_call: -
cdr3_aa: CASRPYTGTSGDVDTQYF; cdr3_nt: TGTGCCAGTAGACCCTATACCGGGACTAGCGGAGATGTAGATACGCAGTATTTT; j_call: TRBJ2-3; v_call: TRBV19; clone_size: -; d_call: TRBD2